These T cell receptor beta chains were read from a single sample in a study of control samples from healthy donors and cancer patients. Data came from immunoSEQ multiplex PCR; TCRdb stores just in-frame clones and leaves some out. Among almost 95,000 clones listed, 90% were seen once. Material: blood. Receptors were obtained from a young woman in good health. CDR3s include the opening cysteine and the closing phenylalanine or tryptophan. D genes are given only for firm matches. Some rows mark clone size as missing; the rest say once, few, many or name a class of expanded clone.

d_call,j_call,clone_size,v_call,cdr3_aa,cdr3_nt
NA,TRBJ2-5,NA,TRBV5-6,CASSIDLGVEQETQYF,TGTGCCAGCAGCATAGACTTAGGGGTGGAACAAGAGACCCAGTACTTC
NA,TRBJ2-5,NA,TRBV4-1,CASSQVGRETQYF,TGCGCCAGCAGCCAAGTAGGCCGAGAGACCCAGTACTTC
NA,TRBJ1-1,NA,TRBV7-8,CASSHGGGTEAFF,TGTGCCAGCAGCCACGGGGGGGGCACTGAAGCTTTCTTT
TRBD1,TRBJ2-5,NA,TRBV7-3,CASSPDRDETQYF,TGTGCCAGCAGCCCGGACAGGGATGAGACCCAGTACTTC
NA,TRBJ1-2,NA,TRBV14,CASSQDRDNDYTF,TGTGCCAGCAGCCAAGATCGGGACAATGACTACACCTTC
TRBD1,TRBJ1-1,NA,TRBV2,CASMGRGQAFF,TGTGCCAGCATGGGCAGGGGGCAGGCTTTCTTT
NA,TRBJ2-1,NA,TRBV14,CASSQGVWDEQFF,TGTGCCAGCAGCCAAGGTGTTTGGGATGAGCAGTTCTTC
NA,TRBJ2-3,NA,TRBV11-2,CASSLAGLFTDTQYF,TGTGCCAGCAGCTTAGCGGGGTTATTCACAGATACGCAGTATTTT
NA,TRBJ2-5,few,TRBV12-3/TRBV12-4,CASRGGARETQYF,TGTGCCAGCAGGGGGGGGGCCCGGGAGACCCAGTACTTC
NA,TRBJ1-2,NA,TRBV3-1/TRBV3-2,CASSQRLPRGYGYTF,TGTGCCAGCAGCCAAAGATTACCGAGGGGATATGGCTACACCTTC
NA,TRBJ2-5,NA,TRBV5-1,CASSPGKYQETQYF,TGCGCCAGCAGCCCGGGAAAGTACCAAGAGACCCAGTACTTC
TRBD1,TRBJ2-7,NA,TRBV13,CASSLTGQGRYEQYF,TGTGCCAGCAGCTTAACGGGACAGGGGCGCTACGAGCAGTACTTC
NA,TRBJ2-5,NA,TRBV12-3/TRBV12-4,CASSFDETQYF,TGTGCCAGCAGTTTCGATGAGACCCAGTACTTC
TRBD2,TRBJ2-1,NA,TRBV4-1,CASSQDDVAGHQFF,TGCGCCAGCAGCCAAGATGATGTAGCGGGGCATCAGTTCTTC
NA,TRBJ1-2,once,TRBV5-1,CASSPSTGSDYGYTF,TGCGCCAGCAGCCCATCGACAGGATCGGACTATGGCTACACCTTC
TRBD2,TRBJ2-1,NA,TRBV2,CASSDRLAGNNEQFF,TGTGCCAGCAGTGATCGACTAGCGGGGAACAATGAGCAGTTCTTC
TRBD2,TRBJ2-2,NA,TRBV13,CASSLGRAGGITGELFF,TGTGCCAGCAGCTTAGGCCGAGCGGGGGGAATCACCGGGGAGCTGTTTTTT
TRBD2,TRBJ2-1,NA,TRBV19,CASSIAAGGSYNEQFF,TGTGCCAGTAGTATAGCAGCGGGGGGCTCCTACAATGAGCAGTTCTTC
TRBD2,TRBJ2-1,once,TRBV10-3,CAISEWTRSSYNEQFF,TGTGCCATCAGTGAGTGGACTAGAAGCTCCTACAATGAGCAGTTCTTC
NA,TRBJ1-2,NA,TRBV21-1,CASGNYGYTF,TGTGCCAGTGGGAACTATGGCTACACCTTC
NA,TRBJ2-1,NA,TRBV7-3,CASSLTRGPYNEQFF,TGTGCCAGCAGCCTTACCAGGGGACCTTACAATGAGCAGTTCTTC
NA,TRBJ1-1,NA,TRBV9,CASSAGGGRPNTEAFF,TGTGCCAGCAGCGCCGGGGGGGGCAGACCGAACACTGAAGCTTTCTTT
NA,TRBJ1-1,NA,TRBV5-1,CASSPGGLATEAFF,TGCGCCAGCAGCCCCGGCGGCCTTGCCACTGAAGCTTTCTTT
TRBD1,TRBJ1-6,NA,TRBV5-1,CASSPGQENSPLHF,TGCGCCAGCAGCCCGGGACAGGAGAATTCACCCCTCCACTTT
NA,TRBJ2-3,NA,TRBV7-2,CASSLKGGGRADTQYF,TGTGCCAGCAGCTTAAAGGGTGGGGGGCGAGCAGATACGCAGTATTTT
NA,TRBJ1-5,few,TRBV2,CASRTGTTWGPQHF,TGTGCCAGCAGGACAGGAACTACTTGGGGGCCCCAGCATTTT